Following are 25 T cell receptor beta chains from one sample sequenced in a study of cytotoxic CD8 clonotypes in ibrutinib-treated CLL. Profiled with immunoSEQ multiplex PCR; TCRdb holds only in-frame clones, not every one. Among 190,000 or so clones listed, about 72% were seen once. This specimen consisted of PBMCs, obtained after 24 months of ibrutinib treatment. The receptors here all came from a human donor with chronic lymphocytic leukemia.

This clone was seen only a few times. The chain joins TRBV7-9 to TRBJ2-1; no clear D. Trimming removed 5 bases from V and 6 bases from J, with 17 bases in between. CDR1 SEHNR and CDR2 FQNEAQ come from the germline V gene (reference sequence). The CDR3 runs 15 residues. CDR3 region: CASSPQEPTSNEQFF. The CDR3 DNA follows: TGTGCCAGCAGCCCCCAAGAACCGACTTCCAATGAGCAGTTCTTC. Full variable domain (missing parts from reference TRBV7-9 and TRBJ2-1): DTGVSQNPRHKITKRGQNVTFRCDPISEHNRLYWYRQTLGQGPEFLTYFQNEAQLEKSRLLSDRFSAERPKGSFSTLEIQRTEQGDSAMYLCASSPQEPTSNEQFFGPGTRLTVL.

V and J are TRBV4-2 and TRBJ2-2; D is unclear. The CDR3 loop spans 14 amino acids. V lost 2 bases and J 1 base, leaving 5 bases between the germline ends. Germline CDR1 reads LGHNA; CDR2 reads YNFKEQ. CDR3 coding DNA: TGTGCCAGCAGCCAAATCCGGAACACCGGGGAGCTGTTTTTT. This encodes CASSQIRNTGELFF.

The chain couples TRBV4-1 to TRBJ1-2; D ambiguous. Germline V gene data show CDR1 as MGHRA and CDR2 as YSYEKL. CDR3 size: 12 residues. The V gene lost 1 base and the J gene lost 8 bases, with 8 bases spanning the gap. The CDR3 is CASSQAGVGYTF. The CDR3 coding sequence is TGCGCCAGCAGCCAAGCGGGCGTGGGCTACACCTTC.

The sample holds many counts of this clone. The chain combines TRBV18 with TRBJ1-4, with no clear D. V dropped 4 bases and J dropped 7 bases, with 13 bases sitting between them. CDR1 and CDR2 (germline): KGHSH, LQKENI. The CDR3 is 14 residues long. The CDR3 is CASSLGNTGEKLFF. Here the CDR3 DNA reads TGTGCCAGCTCACTAGGAAATACGGGTGAAAAACTGTTTTTT.

The chain joins TRBV6-5 to TRBJ1-2; 8 nucleotides line up with TRBD1. The trim removed 2 bases at V and 8 bases at J, leaving 7 bases unmatched. Germline CDR1 reads MNHEY; CDR2 reads SVGAGI. This CDR3 spans 14 amino acids. CDR3 in amino acids: CASSYGAGGVGYTF. The CDR3 DNA is TGTGCCAGCAGTTACGGAGCAGGGGGCGTCGGCTACACCTTC.

The rearrangement joins TRBV29-1 to TRBJ1-1; no definite D call. Between the trimmed V and J ends, which lost 1 base and 7 bases, there was a span of 7 bases. CDR1 and CDR2 (germline): SQVTM, ANQGSEA. The CDR3 loop spans 11 amino acids. CDR3 protein: CSVEADLEAFF. In DNA, the CDR3 is TGCAGCGTTGAAGCCGACCTTGAAGCTTTCTTT.

V and J are TRBV6-5 and TRBJ1-1; D possibly corresponds to TRBD1 (6 bases). Per the germline V gene, CDR1 is MNHEY and CDR2 is SVGAGI. The CDR3 spans 14 residues. V lost 5 bases, J lost 2 bases, and 12 bases lay in between. Here the CDR3 reads CASSKRDTNTEAFF. CDR3 sequence (DNA): TGTGCCAGCAGTAAACGGGACACAAACACTGAAGCTTTCTTT.

The chain employs TRBV13 and TRBJ2-5, with 10 bases lining up with TRBD1. CDR3 length: 15 residues. Germline V gene sequence: CDR1 PRHDT, CDR2 FYEKMQ (reference sequence). Unmatched junction bases numbered 8, after V lost 5 bases and J lost 5 bases. The CDR3 here is CASSAPGQGLETQYF. The CDR3 DNA is TGTGCCAGCAGCGCTCCGGGACAGGGGTTGGAGACCCAGTACTTC. The variable domain in full, completed from reference TRBV13 and TRBJ2-5, reads AAGVIQSPRHLIKEKRETATLKCYPIPRHDTVYWYQQGPGQDPQFLISFYEKMQSDKGSIPDRFSAQQFSDYHSELNMSSLELGDSALYFCASSAPGQGLETQYFGPGTRLLVL.

This sequence joins TRBV7-2 and TRBJ1-1; tentative D call: TRBD1 (6 bases). This CDR3 has 16 residues. Trimming left V 5 bases short and J 1 base short, with 17 bases between. Germline V gives CDR1 SGHTA, CDR2 FQGNSA. For the CDR3, the DNA is TGTGCCAGCAGCAAGAGGGCAGGGGATGGGAACACTGAAGCTTTCTTT. It specifies CASSKRAGDGNTEAFF.

This clone was detected only once. The rearrangement links TRBV7-2 to TRBJ2-5; the match to TRBD2 covers 12 bases. With V trimmed by 4 bases and J by 4 bases, 7 bases remained unmatched. Per germline, CDR1 SGHTA and CDR2 FQGNSA. The CDR3 is made up of 16 amino acids. CDR3 amino acids: CASSSSGRAGTETQYF. The CDR3 DNA reads as TGTGCCAGCAGCTCTAGCGGGAGGGCGGGAACAGAGACCCAGTACTTC. The complete variable domain, with remaining parts taken from reference TRBV7-2 and TRBJ2-5, reads GAGVSQSPSNKVTEKGKDVELRCDPISGHTALYWYRQSLGQGLEFLIYFQGNSAPDKSGLPSDRFSAERTGGSVSTLTIQRTQQEDSAVYLCASSSSGRAGTETQYFGPGTRLLVL.

The V and J genes are TRBV10-1 and TRBJ1-1, with D possibly TRBD1 on 6 matching bases. The CDR3 is 13 amino acids. The V gene's germline CDR1 is WNHNN and CDR2 SYGVQD (reference sequence). The V end was cut by 6 bases, the J end by 3 bases, with 11 bases between. The DNA for the CDR3 is TGCGCCAGCAGAGCAGGGGCGGACACTGAAGCTTTCTTT. Translated, it gives CASRAGADTEAFF.

This rearrangement joins TRBV5-6 to TRBJ1-4; 11 bases fit TRBD1. The V gene's germline CDR1 is SGHDT and CDR2 YYEEEE. The CDR3 is made up of 13 amino acids. The junction had 5 bases not matched to a gene; V was cut back by 4 bases and J by 12 bases. The CDR3 protein is CASSPPGQGELFF. The DNA for the CDR3 is TGTGCCAGCAGCCCCCCGGGACAGGGGGAACTGTTTTTT.

The chain recombines TRBV6-5 with TRBJ2-1, with 9 bases identical to TRBD2. Losses at the gene ends were 1 base for V and 9 bases for J; bases not matched to a gene: 10. Germline values: CDR1 MNHEY, CDR2 SVGAGI. The CDR3 sequence is 16 residues long. The CDR3 DNA reads TGTGCCAGCAGTTACTTTAGCGGGAGTGCGGTTAGTGAGCAGTTCTTC. As protein: CASSYFSGSAVSEQFF.

This sequence joins TRBV2 and TRBJ2-1, with TRBD1 matching over 11 bases. Germline CDR1 reads SNHLY; CDR2 reads FYNNEI. This CDR3 comprises 19 residues. The V gene end was trimmed by 6 bases and the J gene end by 4 bases; junction bases not matched to a gene: 17. The CDR3 region is CASRGQGVGLLGVYNEQFF. In nucleotides, the CDR3 is TGTGCCAGCAGGGGACAGGGGGTAGGACTCCTCGGGGTTTACAATGAGCAGTTCTTC.

This clone was observed a few times. The chain couples TRBV7-9 to TRBJ2-1, with D unresolved. The germline V gene encodes CDR1 SEHNR and CDR2 FQNEAQ (reference sequence). This CDR3 region has 14 residues. Trimming cost V 2 bases and J 0 bases, with 5 bases left between them. CDR3 region: CASSLWGSYNEQFF. CDR3 coding DNA: TGTGCCAGCAGCTTATGGGGCTCCTACAATGAGCAGTTCTTC.

The chain couples TRBV2 to TRBJ2-5, with TRBD2 matching 14 bases. The CDR3 sequence is 15 residues long. The ends lost 10 bases at V and 5 bases at J; junction bases unmatched: 9. CDR1 is SNHLY, CDR2 FYNNEI, per germline. CDR3 amino acids: CAIGTSGRGSETQYF. The CDR3 DNA follows: TGTGCCATAGGGACTAGCGGGAGAGGGTCCGAGACCCAGTACTTC.

The chain recombines TRBV5-1 with TRBJ2-7; D ambiguous. V lost 4 bases, J lost 0 bases, and 2 bases lay in between. Germline V gene data show CDR1 as SGHRS and CDR2 as YFSETQ. This CDR3 is built from 11 residues. CDR3: CASSHSYEQYF. Written as DNA, the CDR3 is TGCGCCAGCAGCCACTCCTACGAGCAGTACTTC.

The chain is built from TRBV7-2 and TRBJ2-5; D gene unclear. V lost 3 bases and J 7 bases, leaving 15 bases between the germline ends. CDR1 is SGHTA and CDR2 is FQGNSA in the germline V gene. The CDR3 is 14 residues long. The CDR3: CASSLSNTRTTQYF. In DNA, the CDR3 is TGTGCCAGCAGCTTGTCCAACACCCGGACGACCCAGTACTTC.

The gene calls are TRBV4-3 and TRBJ2-1, with 11 bases that match TRBD2. V shed 4 bases, J shed 5 bases, and the junction held 4 bases outside the gene matches. Germline loops: CDR1 LGHNA, CDR2 YSLEER. The CDR3 sequence is 15 residues long. For the CDR3, the DNA is TGCGCCAGCAGCCGCGGGACTAGCGGACACAATGAGCAGTTCTTC. It codes for CASSRGTSGHNEQFF.

V is TRBV27 and J is TRBJ1-2; 8 bases agree with TRBD1. The CDR3 has 15 amino acids. V dropped 6 bases and J dropped 7; count of bases not matched to a gene: 13. From germline, CDR1 is MNHEY and CDR2 SMNVEV (reference sequence). In DNA, the CDR3 is TGTGCCAGCAGCCCCAGGGGGCGCACCTCTTTTGGCTACACCTTC. Translating gives CASSPRGRTSFGYTF.

The chain joins TRBV4-3 to TRBJ2-5, with TRBD2 matching 14 bases. The V gene's germline CDR1 is LGHNA and CDR2 YSLEER. This CDR3 has 17 amino acids. V gave up 1 base and J gave up 4 bases; unmatched junction bases: 5. The CDR3 sequence: CASSQVLGLAGGETQYF. The CDR3 bases are TGCGCCAGCAGCCAAGTACTCGGACTAGCGGGAGGAGAGACCCAGTACTTC.

This clone was counted once. The rearrangement uses TRBV7-2 and TRBJ2-2; the D gene is possibly TRBD2 (6 bases). This CDR3 region has 16 residues. V shed 4 bases and J shed 3 bases, with 15 bases lying between them. CDR1 and CDR2 (germline): SGHTA, FQGNSA. The CDR3 protein is CASSSDLARYTGELFF. In DNA, the CDR3 is TGTGCCAGCAGCTCAGATCTAGCGAGGTACACCGGGGAGCTGTTTTTT.

The V call is TRBV5-3, the J call TRBJ1-1, with D perhaps TRBD1 (6 bases). TRBV5-3 is reported as an ORF; its role is uncertain. The ends were cut back, 8 bases at V and 1 base at J, with 15 bases in the middle. The CDR3 has 14 amino acids. CDR3 amino acids: CASSVQGGNTEAFF. In DNA form, the CDR3 reads TGTGCCAGCAGTGTACAGGGCGGGAACACTGAAGCTTTCTTT.

The V call is TRBV7-9, the J call TRBJ2-5, with TRBD1 matching 9 bases. Germline assignment: CDR1 SEHNR and CDR2 FQNEAQ (reference sequence). The length of the CDR3 is 14 residues. With 6 bases clipped from V and 1 base from J, the junction kept 3 bases outside the gene matches. CDR3 bases: TGTGCCAGCAGTAAGACAGGGGGCCAAGAGACCCAGTACTTC. This translates into CASSKTGGQETQYF.

The chain employs TRBV7-3 and TRBJ1-1, with unresolved D. The CDR3 contains 11 residues. V was cut by 5 bases and J by 5 bases, with 6 bases left in between. Germline V lookup: CDR1 SGHTA, CDR2 FQGTGA. The CDR3 here is CASSTGTEAFF. CDR3 DNA: TGTGCCAGCAGCACCGGGACTGAAGCTTTCTTT.